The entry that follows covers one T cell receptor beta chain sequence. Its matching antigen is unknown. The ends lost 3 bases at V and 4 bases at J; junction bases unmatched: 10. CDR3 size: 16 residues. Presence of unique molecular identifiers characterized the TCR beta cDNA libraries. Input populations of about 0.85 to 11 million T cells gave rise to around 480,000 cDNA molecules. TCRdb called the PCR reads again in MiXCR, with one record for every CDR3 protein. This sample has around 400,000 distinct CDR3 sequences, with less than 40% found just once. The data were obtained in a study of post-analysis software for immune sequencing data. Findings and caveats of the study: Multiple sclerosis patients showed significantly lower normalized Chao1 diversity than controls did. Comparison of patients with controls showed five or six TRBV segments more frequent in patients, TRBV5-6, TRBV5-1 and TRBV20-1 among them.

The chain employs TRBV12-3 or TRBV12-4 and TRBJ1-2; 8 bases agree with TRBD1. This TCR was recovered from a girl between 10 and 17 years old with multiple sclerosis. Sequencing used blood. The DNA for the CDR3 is TGTGCCAGCAGTTTCGGAGGACAGGGTGAAGGCTATGGCTACACCTTC. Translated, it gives CASSFGGQGEGYGYTF.